The rows below give T cell receptor beta chains drawn from one sample of a study of identical twins. Each CDR3 protein is one row after TCRdb ran MiXCR on the 5' RACE reads. The sample holds 300,000 or so distinct CDR3 sequences, roughly 9.7% seen once. A further study also used this sample, focusing on yellow fever vaccine responses in identical twins.

Sequencing was done on a sample of CD8+ T cells sorted from blood. All receptors come from a woman younger than 30 in good health. Both conserved end residues are part of each CDR3. Each record gives: V gene, clone size, J gene, D gene, CDR3 DNA, CDR3 protein. The D gene is left open where the match is weak. Size is stated for part of the rows, as once, few or many counts, or as a class when the clone is expanded.

>TRBV6-2/TRBV6-3|.|TRBJ2-5|.
TGTGCCAGCGTGCAGGGTTGGCAAGAGACCCAGTACTTC
CASVQGWQETQYF
>TRBV13|.|TRBJ2-1|.
TGTGCCAGCAGCTTAGTAGGGTACGGCGAGCAGTTCTTC
CASSLVGYGEQFF
>TRBV11-2|.|TRBJ2-7|TRBD2
TGTGCCAGCAGGGGGACTAGCGGGAGTTTCTGGGACGAGCAGTACTTC
CASRGTSGSFWDEQYF
>TRBV7-9|.|TRBJ2-3|.
TGTGCCAGCAGCTTAGTTCAGTCAGATACGCAGTATTTT
CASSLVQSDTQYF
>TRBV12-3/TRBV12-4|many|TRBJ2-3|.
TGTGCCAGCAGTTTAACCGGGGCCCCGGGACGCACAGATACGCAGTATTTT
CASSLTGAPGRTDTQYF
>TRBV4-1|many|TRBJ2-3|.
TGCGCCAGCAGGTCCTCTCTTTCGGCGGCAGATACGCAGTATTTT
CASRSSLSAADTQYF
>TRBV27|.|TRBJ2-1|.
TGTGCCAGCAGTTCTCCCGGGTATGGGGAGCAGTTCTTC
CASSSPGYGEQFF
>TRBV27|many|TRBJ2-7|TRBD1
TGTGCCAGCAGTCAGGGACAGGGGTTCCACGAGCAGTACTTC
CASSQGQGFHEQYF
>TRBV20-1|few|TRBJ2-7|TRBD2
TGCAGTGTTTTGGCGGGAGTAGACGAGCAGTACTTC
CSVLAGVDEQYF
>TRBV4-3|many|TRBJ2-1|.
TGCGCCAGCAGCCAAGACGCATACAATGAGCAGTTCTTC
CASSQDAYNEQFF
>TRBV25-1|many|TRBJ2-2|.
TGTGCCAGCGAGAAGAGCGGACAGGGAGGGGCCGGGGAGCTGTTTTTT
CASEKSGQGGAGELFF
>TRBV4-3|few|TRBJ2-7|.
TGCGCCAGCAGCCAAGATGTTTGGCAGTTAACCTACGAGCAGTACTTC
CASSQDVWQLTYEQYF
>TRBV6-1|.|TRBJ2-7|.
TGTGCCAGCAGTCTAATGGGGGGGCCCGAGCAGTACTTC
CASSLMGGPEQYF
>TRBV4-1|many|TRBJ2-2|TRBD1
TGCGCCAGCACAGGGGGCCTAAACACCGGGGAGCTGTTTTTT
CASTGGLNTGELFF
>TRBV29-1|many|TRBJ2-1|.
TGCAGCGCCCGGACAGTCTGGAATGAGCAGTTCTTC
CSARTVWNEQFF
>TRBV12-3/TRBV12-4|many|TRBJ2-7|.
TGTGCCAGCAGGCTACAGGGCGACGAGCAGTACTTC
CASRLQGDEQYF
>TRBV3-1|few|TRBJ2-5|.
TGTGCCAGCAGACCCTGGGGGCCAGGGGAGACCCAGTACTTC
CASRPWGPGETQYF
>TRBV20-1|few|TRBJ2-7|.
TGCAGTGCTAGAGATTATACTAGCCATTACTCCTACGAGCAGTACTTC
CSARDYTSHYSYEQYF
>TRBV28|many|TRBJ2-7|.
TGTGCCAGCAGTTTAATTCCTTTCTCTAGCTTCTCCTACGAGCAGTACTTC
CASSLIPFSSFSYEQYF
>TRBV9|many|TRBJ2-3|TRBD2
TGTGCCAGCAGCGTAGACAGCGGGGGGGCCCTAGATACGCAGTATTTT
CASSVDSGGALDTQYF
>TRBV5-5|.|TRBJ2-7|.
TGTGCCAGCAGCTTGGCTCCCTTTATCGGATCGAACTCCTACGAGCAGTACTTC
CASSLAPFIGSNSYEQYF
>TRBV28|many|TRBJ2-5|.
TGTGCCAGCAGCCCCCGGACTCCGCAAGAGACCCAGTACTTC
CASSPRTPQETQYF
>TRBV29-1|many|TRBJ1-1|.
TGCAGCGTTGAAAGTCCCGGACATTCAGATGAGAGAGCTTTCTTT
CSVESPGHSDERAFF
>TRBV12-3/TRBV12-4|few|TRBJ2-6|.
TGTGCCAGCAGTTCCATCGAAGGTTCTGGGGCCAACGTCCTGACTTTC
CASSSIEGSGANVLTF
>TRBV27|many|TRBJ2-7|.
TGTGCCAGCAGTTTAACTCGAGACACGACCTACGAGCAGTACTTC
CASSLTRDTTYEQYF
>TRBV5-1|.|TRBJ2-7|.
TGCGCCAGCAGCTTGGAACTGAACTCCTACGAGCAGTACTTC
CASSLELNSYEQYF
>TRBV21-1|.|TRBJ2-2|.
.
CASSKGSGIAPGSCFF
>TRBV3-1|many|TRBJ2-5|TRBD1
TGTGCCAGCAGCCAAAGGGACAGTCACCAAGAGACCCAGTACTTC
CASSQRDSHQETQYF
>TRBV6-2/TRBV6-3|few|TRBJ2-7|.
TGTGCCAGCCGCCTTGAGCATTCCTTCAGCGGAAGCTCCTACGAGCAGTACTTC
CASRLEHSFSGSSYEQYF
>TRBV20-1|few|TRBJ2-3|.
TGCAGTGCTAGACGAGATACGCAGTATTTT
CSARRDTQYF
>TRBV12-3/TRBV12-4|many|TRBJ2-7|TRBD2
TGTGCCAGCAGTTCGCCGGGACTAGACGAGCAGTACTTC
CASSSPGLDEQYF
>TRBV5-1|.|TRBJ2-3|TRBD1
TGCGCCAGCAGCTTGGTGGGACAGGCCAGGGGAGATACGCAGTATTTT
CASSLVGQARGDTQYF
>TRBV11-2|many|TRBJ2-5|.
TGTGCCAGCAGCCCCGTTGGAGAGACCCAGTACTTC
CASSPVGETQYF
>TRBV4-3|.|TRBJ2-7|.
TGCGCCAGCAGCCGAACTACGCTCGACGGACTGACGCCTTACGAGCAGTACTTC
CASSRTTLDGLTPYEQYF
>TRBV11-1|.|TRBJ1-4|.
TGTGCCAGCAGCTTGATAGCCACCGTAGTATCCGTTGGTGAAAAACTGTTTTTT
CASSLIATVVSVGEKLFF